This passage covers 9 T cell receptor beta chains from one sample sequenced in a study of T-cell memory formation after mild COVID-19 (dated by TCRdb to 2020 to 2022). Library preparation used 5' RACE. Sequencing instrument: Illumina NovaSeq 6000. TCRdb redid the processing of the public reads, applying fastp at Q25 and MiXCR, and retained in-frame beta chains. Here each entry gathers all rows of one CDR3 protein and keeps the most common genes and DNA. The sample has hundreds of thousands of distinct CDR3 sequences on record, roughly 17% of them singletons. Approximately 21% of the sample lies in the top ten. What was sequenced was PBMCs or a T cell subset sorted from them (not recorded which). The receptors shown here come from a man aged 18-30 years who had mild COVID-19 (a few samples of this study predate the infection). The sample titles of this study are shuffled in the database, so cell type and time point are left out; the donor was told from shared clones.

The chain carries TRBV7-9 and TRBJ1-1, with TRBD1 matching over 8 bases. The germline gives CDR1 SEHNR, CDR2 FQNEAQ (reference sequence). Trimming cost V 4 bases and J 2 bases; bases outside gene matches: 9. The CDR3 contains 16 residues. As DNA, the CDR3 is TGTGCCAGCAGCTCCAGACAGGGGCCATATAACACTGAAGCTTTCTTT. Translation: CASSSRQGPYNTEAFF.

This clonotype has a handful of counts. CDR3 nucleotides: TGTGCCAGCTCAGGGCGGACAGATAATTCACCCCTCCACTTT. Protein sequence: CASSGRTDNSPLHF. The V and J genes are TRBV18 and TRBJ1-6; the D gene is possibly TRBD1 (6 bases). The ends were cut back, 5 bases at V and 5 bases at J, with 10 bases in the middle. Germline lookup yields CDR1 KGHSH and CDR2 LQKENI. The CDR3 has 14 amino acids.

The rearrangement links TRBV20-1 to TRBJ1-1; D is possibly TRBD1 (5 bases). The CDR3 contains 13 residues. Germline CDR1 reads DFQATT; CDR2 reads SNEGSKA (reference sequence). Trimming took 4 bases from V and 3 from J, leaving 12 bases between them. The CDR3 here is CSATLGVYTEAFF. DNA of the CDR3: TGCAGTGCTACACTAGGGGTTTACACTGAAGCTTTCTTT.

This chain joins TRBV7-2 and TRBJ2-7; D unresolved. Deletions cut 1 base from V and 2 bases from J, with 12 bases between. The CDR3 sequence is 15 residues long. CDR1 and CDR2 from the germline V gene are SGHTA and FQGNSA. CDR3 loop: CASSLEPLNTYEQYF. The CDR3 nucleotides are TGTGCCAGCAGCTTAGAACCGCTAAATACCTACGAGCAGTACTTC. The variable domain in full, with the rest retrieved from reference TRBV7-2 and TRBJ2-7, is GAGVSQSPSNKVTEKGKDVELRCDPISGHTALYWYRQSLGQGLEFLIYFQGNSAPDKSGLPSDRFSAERTGGSVSTLTIQRTQQEDSAVYLCASSLEPLNTYEQYFGPGTRLTVT.

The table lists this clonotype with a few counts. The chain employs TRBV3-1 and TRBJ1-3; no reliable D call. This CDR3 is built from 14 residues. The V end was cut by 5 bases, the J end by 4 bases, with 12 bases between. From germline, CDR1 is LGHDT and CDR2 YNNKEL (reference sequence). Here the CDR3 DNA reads TGTGCCAGCAGCTTACTCCAGTCGGGAAACACCATATATTTT. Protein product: CASSLLQSGNTIYF.

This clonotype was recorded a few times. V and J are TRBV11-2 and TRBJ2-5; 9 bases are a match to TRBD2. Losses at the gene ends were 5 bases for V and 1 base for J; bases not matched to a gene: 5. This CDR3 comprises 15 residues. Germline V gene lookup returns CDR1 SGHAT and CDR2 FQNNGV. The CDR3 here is CASSPLAGVQETQYF. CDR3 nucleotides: TGTGCCAGCAGCCCTTTAGCGGGGGTCCAAGAGACCCAGTACTTC.

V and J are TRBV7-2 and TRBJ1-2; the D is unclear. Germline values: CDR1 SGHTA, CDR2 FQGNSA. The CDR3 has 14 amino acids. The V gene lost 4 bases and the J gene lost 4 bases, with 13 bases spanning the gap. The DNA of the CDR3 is TGTGCCAGCAGCTACTCGGACGGACGCTATGGCTACACCTTC. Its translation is CASSYSDGRYGYTF.

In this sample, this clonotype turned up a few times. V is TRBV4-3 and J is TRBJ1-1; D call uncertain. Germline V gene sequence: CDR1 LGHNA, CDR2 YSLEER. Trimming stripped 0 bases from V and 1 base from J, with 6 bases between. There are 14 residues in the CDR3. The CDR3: CASSQDTGNTEAFF. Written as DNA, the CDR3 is TGCGCCAGCAGCCAAGATACGGGGAACACTGAAGCTTTCTTT.

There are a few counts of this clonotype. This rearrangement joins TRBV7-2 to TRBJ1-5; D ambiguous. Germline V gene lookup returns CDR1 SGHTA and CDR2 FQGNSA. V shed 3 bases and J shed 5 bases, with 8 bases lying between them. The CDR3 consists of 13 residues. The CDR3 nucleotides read TGTGCCAGCAGCTTCGACCGTTATCAGCCCCAGCATTTT. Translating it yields CASSFDRYQPQHF.